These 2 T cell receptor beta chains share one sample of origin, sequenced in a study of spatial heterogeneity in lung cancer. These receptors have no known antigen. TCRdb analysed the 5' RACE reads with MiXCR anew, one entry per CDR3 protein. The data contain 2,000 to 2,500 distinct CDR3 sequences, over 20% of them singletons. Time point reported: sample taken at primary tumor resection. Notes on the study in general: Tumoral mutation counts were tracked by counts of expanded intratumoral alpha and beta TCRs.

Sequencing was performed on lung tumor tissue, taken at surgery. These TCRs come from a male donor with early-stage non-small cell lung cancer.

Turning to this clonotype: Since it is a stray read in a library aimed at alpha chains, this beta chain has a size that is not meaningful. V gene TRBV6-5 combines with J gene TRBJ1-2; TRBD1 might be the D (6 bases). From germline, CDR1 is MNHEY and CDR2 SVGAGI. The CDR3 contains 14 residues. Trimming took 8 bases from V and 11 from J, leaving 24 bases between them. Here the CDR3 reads CASRLGQGSIGYTF. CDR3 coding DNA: TGTGCCAGCCGGCTGGGGCAGGGGAGCATCGGGTACACCTTC.

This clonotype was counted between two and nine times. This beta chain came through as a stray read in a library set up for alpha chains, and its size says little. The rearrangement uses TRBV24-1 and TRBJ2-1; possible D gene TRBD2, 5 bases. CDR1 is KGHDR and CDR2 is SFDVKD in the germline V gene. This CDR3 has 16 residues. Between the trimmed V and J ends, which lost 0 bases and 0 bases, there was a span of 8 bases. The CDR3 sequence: CATSDLVGSSYNEQFF. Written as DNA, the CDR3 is TGTGCCACCAGTGATTTGGTTGGGAGCTCCTACAATGAGCAGTTCTTC.